Listed below are T cell receptor beta chains from one sample, sequenced in a study of metastatic and nonmetastatic thyroid tumors. TCRdb reanalyzed the PCR reads with MiXCR. The table shows roughly 5,100 clones, with 30% to 45% occurring only once. The sequenced sample was adjacent normal tissue. The source is a female donor with papillary thyroid cancer or a benign thyroid nodule (not recorded which). Some clones in this sample may be carry-over from other donors' samples. The CDR3 runs from the conserved cysteine through the conserved F or W. A D gene is named only where the DNA matches it firmly. The size of a clone is reported for some rows only, either as once, few or many, or as a class for expanded clones.

.	TRBV20-1	TRBJ1-2	few	TGCAGTGCTATCTCACAGGGAGGAATGGACTATGGCTACACCTTC	CSAISQGGMDYGYTF
TRBD1	TRBV27	TRBJ1-4	few	TGTGCCAGCTCTTCCTCGGGACAGGGAGAAGAAAAACTGTTTTTT	CASSSSGQGEEKLFF
.	TRBV20-1	TRBJ2-3	.	TGCAGTGCCACCCGAACCCAGCGGACAGACTTTTTTGATACGCAGTATTTT	CSATRTQRTDFFDTQYF
TRBD2	TRBV19	TRBJ2-2	.	TGTGCCAGTAGTATCTTTTGGACTAGGCAGACCACCGGGGAGCTGTTTTTT	CASSIFWTRQTTGELFF
TRBD1	TRBV2	TRBJ1-2	few	TGTGCCAGCAGTGAAGTTGCAGGGGGTTGGTATGGCTACACCTTC	CASSEVAGGWYGYTF
.	TRBV28	TRBJ2-2	few	TGTGTGAGCAGCCGGGAAGGCGGGCCAGACACCGGGGAGCTGTTTTTT	CVSSREGGPDTGELFF
.	TRBV20-1	TRBJ1-1	.	TGCAGTGCTAGAGACGGGACAAGCCTGAACACTGAAGCTTTCTTT	CSARDGTSLNTEAFF
.	TRBV12-3/TRBV12-4	TRBJ2-3	.	TGTGCCAGCAGTCCACGCCGTTCTTCCACAGATACGCAGTATTTT	CASSPRRSSTDTQYF
TRBD1	TRBV18	TRBJ1-5	.	TGTGCCAGCTCACGAATAACTCCCGGGACAGGGGGCGCCGGGCAGCCCCAGCATTTT	CASSRITPGTGGAGQPQHF
.	TRBV6-4	TRBJ1-1	few	TGTGCCAGCAGTTACTCGGTGGGGTCAAACACTGAAGCTTTCTTT	CASSYSVGSNTEAFF
TRBD1	TRBV7-9	TRBJ1-5	large	TGTGCCAGCAGCTTCCCAGGGGGCGATCAGCCCCAGCATTTT	CASSFPGGDQPQHF
TRBD2	TRBV30	TRBJ2-3	.	TGTGCCTTACACCAGACTAGCGGGGTCGTGCAGTATTTT	CALHQTSGVVQYF
TRBD1	TRBV20-1	TRBJ1-5	.	TGCAGTGCTAGCAAGGGACAGGGGGATCAGCCCCAGCATTTT	CSASKGQGDQPQHF
TRBD2	TRBV20-1	TRBJ2-7	.	TGCAGTGCTAGAATAGGACTAGCGGGAGGTCCCTACGAGCAGTACTTC	CSARIGLAGGPYEQYF
.	TRBV20-1	TRBJ2-1	.	TGCAGTGCTAGCGGACATTCTATATCCAATGAGCAGTTCTTC	CSASGHSISNEQFF
.	TRBV7-9	TRBJ1-4	medium-sized	TGTGCCAGCAGCCCGTTGCCGGGACACGCCGGGGCTAATGAAAAACTGTTTTTT	CASSPLPGHAGANEKLFF
TRBD2	TRBV11-2	TRBJ2-3	.	TGTGCCAGCAGCGCCAGGATTTCCGCGGGAGCCAGCACAGATACGCAGTATTTT	CASSARISAGASTDTQYF
TRBD2	TRBV20-1	TRBJ2-5	.	TGCAGTGCTAGAGGTCCGGGACTAGAAGAGACCCAGTACTTC	CSARGPGLEETQYF
.	TRBV20-1	TRBJ1-1	.	TGCAGTGCTAGATCCAGGGGCCCTGAAGCTTTCTTT	CSARSRGPEAFF
.	TRBV5-1	TRBJ2-7	.	TGCGCCAGCAGCTTGGGCCAGGGGTTCACCTACGAGCAGTACTTC	CASSLGQGFTYEQYF
.	TRBV6-1	TRBJ2-4	.	TGTGCCAGCAGTGAACCGGACACCTTAGCCAAAAACATTCAGTACTTC	CASSEPDTLAKNIQYF
.	TRBV7-2	TRBJ2-7	.	TGTGCCAGCAGCTCCCCCCAAAGGGGCTACGAGCAGTACTTC	CASSSPQRGYEQYF
TRBD1	TRBV6-2/TRBV6-3	TRBJ1-6	.	TGTGCCAGCAGTTACGCGGACAGGCTAGGGACCCTCCACTTT	CASSYADRLGTLHF
.	TRBV2	TRBJ2-7	.	TGTGCCAGCAGCCGAGACCAGATCTACGAGCAGTACTTC	CASSRDQIYEQYF
TRBD1	TRBV6-1	TRBJ2-7	few	TGTGCCAGCAGTGAAAGGGGACAGGGGAGCCGGGAGCAGTACTTC	CASSERGQGSREQYF
TRBD1	TRBV6-5	TRBJ2-6	large	TGTGCCAGCACCGGACAGGGGATGTTTGACTCTGGGGCCAACGTCCTGACTTTC	CASTGQGMFDSGANVLTF
TRBD1	TRBV2	TRBJ1-2	few	TGTGCCAGCAGGAAGGGGGTGGCAGGGGGCCGGGAAAACTATGGCTACACCTTC	CASRKGVAGGRENYGYTF
.	TRBV4-2	TRBJ1-6	few	TGTGCCAGCAGCCAAGATTTAGGGGTTAATTCACCCCTCCACTTT	CASSQDLGVNSPLHF
TRBD1	TRBV7-6	TRBJ2-7	.	TGTGCCAGCAGCTCGCTCCGGAGACAGGGTAACGAGCAGTACTTC	CASSSLRRQGNEQYF
TRBD2	TRBV2	TRBJ2-2	few	TGTGCCAGCAGTTCTACAAGCGGGAGTGTCGGGGAGCTGTTTTTT	CASSSTSGSVGELFF
.	TRBV11-2	TRBJ2-5	.	TGTGCCAGCAACAACGGTGCTTTAGAGACCCAGTACTTC	CASNNGALETQYF
TRBD2	TRBV14	TRBJ2-3	.	TGTGCCAGCAGCCAAGATCGTTTAGCGGGGGGCGGAGCCCACACAGATACGCAGTATTTT	CASSQDRLAGGGAHTDTQYF
TRBD2	TRBV19	TRBJ2-1	few	TGTGCCAGTGAGCCTAGCGGGAGGGACTACGGTGAGCAGTTCTTC	CASEPSGRDYGEQFF
.	TRBV28	TRBJ2-3	few	TGTGCCAGCAGATCCCCGGGACACACGCGGCTAAGCGGCACAGATACGCAGTATTTT	CASRSPGHTRLSGTDTQYF
.	TRBV19	TRBJ2-5	large	TGTGCCAGTAGTCTGCAGGAGACCCAGTACTTC	CASSLQETQYF
TRBD2	TRBV6-1	TRBJ2-7	few	TGTGCCAGCAGGGAGGGACTAGCGAAATACGAGCAGTACTTC	CASREGLAKYEQYF
TRBD1	TRBV20-1	TRBJ2-7	once	TGCAGTGCTAGAGACCGAACCGGACAGGACTACGAGCAGTACTTC	CSARDRTGQDYEQYF